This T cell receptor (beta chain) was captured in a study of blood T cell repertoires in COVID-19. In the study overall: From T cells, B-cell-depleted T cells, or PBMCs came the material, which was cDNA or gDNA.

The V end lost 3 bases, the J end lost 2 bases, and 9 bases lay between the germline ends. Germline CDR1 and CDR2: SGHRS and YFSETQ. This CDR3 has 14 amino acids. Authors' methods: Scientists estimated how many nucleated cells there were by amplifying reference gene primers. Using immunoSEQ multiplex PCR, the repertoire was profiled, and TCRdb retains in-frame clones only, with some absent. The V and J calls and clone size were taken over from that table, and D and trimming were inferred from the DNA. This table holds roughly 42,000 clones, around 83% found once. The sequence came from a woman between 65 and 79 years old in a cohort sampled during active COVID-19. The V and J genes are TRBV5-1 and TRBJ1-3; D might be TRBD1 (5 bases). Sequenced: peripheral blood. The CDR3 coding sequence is TGCGCCAGCAGCTCCGGGACTGCTGGAAACACCATATATTTT. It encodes CASSSGTAGNTIYF. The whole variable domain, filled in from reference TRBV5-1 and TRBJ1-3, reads KAGVTQTPRYLIKTRGQQVTLSCSPISGHRSVSWYQQTPGQGLQFLFEYFSETQRNKGNFPGRFSGRQFSNSRSEMNVSTLELGDSALYLCASSSGTAGNTIYFGEGSWLTVV.